These 9 T cell receptor beta chains came from one sample sequenced in a study of T cell responses to AZD1222 COVID-19 vaccine. Using immunoSEQ multiplex PCR, the repertoire was profiled, and TCRdb retains in-frame clones only, with some absent. The table lists about 75,000 clones, around nine tenths of them singletons, with around 20% in the top ten. Sequenced here: peripheral blood, sampled 28 days after the second AZD1222 dose. Receptors originate from an adult who received the AZD1222 COVID-19 vaccine.

This clone has at least ten counts. This chain links TRBV9 with TRBJ1-6; D gene unclear. CDR1 is SGDLS and CDR2 is YYNGEE in the germline V gene. CDR3 length: 13 amino acids. CDR3 amino acids: CSMYDGLNSPLHF. The CDR3 nucleotides read TGTTCTATGTACGACGGACTGAATTCACCCCTCCACTTT.

The genes are TRBV4-2 and TRBJ1-4; D is unclear. The CDR3 has 14 amino acids. The V gene lost 2 bases and the J gene lost 0 bases, with 4 bases spanning the gap. Looked up from germline, CDR1 is LGHNA and CDR2 is YNFKEQ. CDR3 amino acids: CASSQTATNEKLFF. The CDR3 DNA reads TGTGCCAGCAGCCAAACTGCAACTAATGAAAAACTGTTTTTT.

This clone has only one observation. This sequence joins TRBV18 and TRBJ2-3; no definite D call. Between the trimmed V and J ends, which lost 3 bases and 2 bases, there was a span of 0 bases. Germline-derived CDR1 and CDR2 are KGHSH and LQKENI. CDR3 length: 11 residues. CDR3: CASSPTDTQYF. For the CDR3, the DNA is TGTGCCAGCTCACCCACAGATACGCAGTATTTT.

The chain uses TRBV5-1 and TRBJ2-5; the D call may be TRBD1 or TRBD2 (5 bases each). Germline CDR1 is SGHRS and CDR2 is YFSETQ. The V gene lost 4 bases and the J gene lost 0 bases, with 13 bases spanning the gap. This CDR3 has 15 amino acids. This CDR3 is CASSPRDPYQETQYF. DNA for the CDR3: TGCGCCAGCAGCCCGAGGGACCCGTACCAAGAGACCCAGTACTTC.

V gene TRBV18 combines with J gene TRBJ2-7; D is ambiguous. V lost 6 bases and J 6 bases, leaving 12 bases between the germline ends. Germline values: CDR1 KGHSH, CDR2 LQKENI. The CDR3 loop spans 12 amino acids. The CDR3 coding sequence is TGTGCCAGCTCGACGGACGTGTTCGAGCAGTACTTC. Its protein is CASSTDVFEQYF.

The V gene is TRBV2, the J gene TRBJ2-2, with 7 bases matching TRBD1. The germline gives CDR1 SNHLY, CDR2 FYNNEI. J gave up 4 bases and V 5 bases, and 7 bases lay outside the gene matches. This CDR3 is 15 amino acids long. The CDR3 loop reads CASSYEGAITGELFF. The CDR3 coding sequence is TGTGCCAGCAGTTATGAGGGGGCGATCACCGGGGAGCTGTTTTTT.

This sequence joins TRBV2 and TRBJ1-4; TRBD1 might be the D (6 bases). V lost 1 base, J lost 7 bases, and 10 bases lay in between. The CDR3 has 14 residues. The germline V gene has CDR1 SNHLY and CDR2 FYNNEI. The CDR3: CASSEGDIVEKLFF. The CDR3 bases are TGTGCCAGCAGTGAAGGGGACATCGTTGAAAAACTGTTTTTT.

As for this clone: One end of the junction is discordant with germline, which a read error may explain. The gene calls are TRBV20-1 and TRBJ1-2; maybe TRBD1 (5 bases). The CDR3 is 11 amino acids. Germline V lookup: CDR1 DFQATT, CDR2 SNEGSKA (reference sequence). CDR3 DNA sequence: TGCAGTGCTAGTAGAGACAGTTACACAAACTTC. This translates into CSASRDSYTNF.

This clone was picked up a small number of times. V is TRBV3-1 (or the pseudogene TRBV3-2) and J is TRBJ1-2; 8 bases map to TRBD1. Per the germline V gene, CDR1 is LGHDT and CDR2 is YNNKEL (reference sequence). The CDR3 runs 13 residues. V dropped 2 bases and J dropped 8; count of bases not matched to a gene: 4. CDR3 loop: CASSQIQGEGYTF. The CDR3 region has the DNA TGTGCCAGCAGCCAAATACAGGGGGAAGGCTACACCTTC.